This TCR beta chain was sequenced during a study of cytomegalovirus exposure and HLA in healthy donors. Turning to the study itself: Counted in an early data release were about 86 million unique TCRs from HLA-typed donors.

As for this clone: Its antigen is still unknown.

V shed 0 bases and J 6 bases; nucleotides not matched to a gene: 5. In germline, CDR1 is LNHNV, CDR2 YYDKDF (reference sequence). The CDR3 is 15 amino acids. The PCR employed 60 Vbeta primers together with 13 Jbeta primers. Clones were sequenced by immunoSEQ multiplex PCR, and TCRdb holds only the in-frame ones, with some missing. Among about 140,000 clones, roughly 77% were seen once, and the ten largest hold under 5.5%. The study's findings and limits: For TCR beta chains, V- and J-gene trimming was later linked to a missense DCLRE1C variant. Rarity characterized most TCR sequences, yet some public TCRs appeared in many donors. Association with HLA alleles at 0.05 false discovery rate was found for 15,000 or so TCR beta sequences in a later analysis.

Sequenced: PBMCs. This clonotype originated in a young man in good health. The gene calls are TRBV15 and TRBJ1-5; the match to TRBD1 covers 7 bases. CDR3 nucleotide sequence: TGTGCCACCAGCAGAGATCCTGACAGGGTTCAGCCCCAGCATTTT. Its protein is CATSRDPDRVQPQHF. Filled out from reference TRBV15 and TRBJ1-5, the complete variable domain reads DAMVIQNPRYQVTQFGKPVTLSCSQTLNHNVMYWYQQKSSQAPKLLFHYYDKDFNNEADTPDNFQSRRPNTSFCFLDIRSPGLGDTAMYLCATSRDPDRVQPQHFGDGTRLSIL.